This is a list of T cell receptor beta chains from one sample in a study of CD8 T cells in Susac syndrome. One entry per CDR3 protein, called by TCRdb with MiXCR from the immunoSEQ multiplex PCR reads. Of about 300,000 distinct CDR3 sequences listed, 90% to 95% are singletons. Sequenced input: CD4+ T cells from PBMCs. The receptors stem from a human donor with multiple sclerosis. Each CDR3 is given with its conserved first and last residue. D genes are given only for firm matches. Clone sizes are given selectively: once, few, many, or a class where the clone is expanded.

size: -
V: TRBV20-1
D: -
J: TRBJ2-1
DNA: TGCAGTGCCCTAGAAGGAGGTGGAGGACAGTTCTTC
CDR3: CSALEGGGGQFF

size: -
V: TRBV12-3/TRBV12-4
D: -
J: TRBJ2-2
DNA: TGTGCCAGCAGTCGGGGGCGACGGACCAACACCGGGGAGCTGTTTTTT
CDR3: CASSRGRRTNTGELFF

size: once
V: TRBV7-9
D: TRBD2
J: TRBJ2-7
DNA: TGTGCCAGCAGCTTAGTAGCGGGTCCGGGGCAGTACTTC
CDR3: CASSLVAGPGQYF

size: -
V: TRBV2
D: TRBD1
J: TRBJ1-2
DNA: TGTGCCAGCACCGATCACCCAGGGGGGTCGAACTATGGCTACACCTTC
CDR3: CASTDHPGGSNYGYTF

size: -
V: TRBV5-1
D: TRBD1
J: TRBJ2-3
DNA: TGCGCCAGCAGCTTCTCCAGGGACAGGGGAAATACGCAGTATTTT
CDR3: CASSFSRDRGNTQYF

size: -
V: TRBV18
D: -
J: TRBJ2-4
DNA: TGTGCCAGCTCACCATCGGGGAGAGACATTCAGTACTTC
CDR3: CASSPSGRDIQYF

size: -
V: TRBV20-1
D: -
J: TRBJ1-5
DNA: TGCAGTGCTAGAGAAGGGCAGGGATTACAGCCCCAGCATTTT
CDR3: CSAREGQGLQPQHF

size: -
V: TRBV11-2
D: -
J: TRBJ2-7
DNA: TGTGCCAGCAGCTTCGGCCAGGGGGGGTCCTACGAGCAGTACTTC
CDR3: CASSFGQGGSYEQYF

size: -
V: TRBV18
D: -
J: TRBJ2-3
DNA: TGTGCCAGCTCACCCCGCGTGGTAGGGGGTACAGATACGCAGTATTTT
CDR3: CASSPRVVGGTDTQYF

size: -
V: TRBV15
D: TRBD1
J: TRBJ2-1
DNA: TGTGCCACCAGCTATGGATTGGGACAGGGCGATGAGCAGTTCTTC
CDR3: CATSYGLGQGDEQFF

size: -
V: TRBV3-1
D: -
J: TRBJ2-1
DNA: TGTGCCAGCAGTCCTTACCTACTAGGGGTATCTGAGCAGTTCTTC
CDR3: CASSPYLLGVSEQFF

size: -
V: TRBV5-8
D: -
J: TRBJ1-1
DNA: TGTGCCAGCAGCTTGTCGTACGGGTCCCCGGGTGTGGGATTGAACACTGAAGCTTTCTTT
CDR3: CASSLSYGSPGVGLNTEAFF

size: -
V: TRBV12-3/TRBV12-4
D: TRBD2
J: TRBJ2-5
DNA: TGTGCCAGCAGTTTCTGGTCCACGCGGGGGAAAGAAGAGACCCAGTACTTC
CDR3: CASSFWSTRGKEETQYF

size: -
V: TRBV7-2
D: TRBD2
J: TRBJ2-2
DNA: TGTGCCAGCAGCTTAGGGACTAGCGTTGCCGGGGAGCTGTTTTTT
CDR3: CASSLGTSVAGELFF

size: few
V: TRBV5-5
D: -
J: TRBJ2-1
DNA: TGTGCCAGCAGCTTCGGGGTTAGCTCCTACAATGAGCAGTTCTTC
CDR3: CASSFGVSSYNEQFF

size: -
V: TRBV12-3/TRBV12-4
D: -
J: TRBJ2-1
DNA: TGTGCCAGCACCCCTCGACGGGCGCGCAGGGAGCAGTTCTTC
CDR3: CASTPRRARREQFF

size: -
V: TRBV7-2
D: TRBD1
J: TRBJ2-2
DNA: TGTGCCAGCAGCCCACAGGGGTGGTTCACCGGGGAGCTGTTTTTT
CDR3: CASSPQGWFTGELFF

size: -
V: TRBV9
D: -
J: TRBJ1-1
DNA: TGTGCCAGCAGCGCCCTGGAGGGAGTCAACACTGAAGCTTTCTTT
CDR3: CASSALEGVNTEAFF